These 30 T cell receptor beta chains were all obtained from the same sample, sequenced in a study of spatial heterogeneity in lung cancer. Overall study results and limits: For expanded intratumoral alpha and beta TCRs, counts tracked tumor mutation counts.

The time point: sample taken at primary tumor resection. MiXCR was run by TCRdb on the 5' RACE reads, yielding one entry per CDR3 protein. The data show fewer than 15,000 distinct CDR3 sequences, 3% to 4.5% seen once. Antigens for these TCRs are unknown. The material sequenced was lung tumor tissue, taken at surgery. These receptors originate from a male donor with early-stage non-small cell lung cancer.

The chain employs TRBV4-1 and TRBJ2-7; 9 nucleotides align to TRBD2. The J segment lost 5 bases and the V segment lost 1 base, leaving 3 bases of the junction unmatched. Germline V lookup: CDR1 MGHRA, CDR2 YSYEKL. This CDR3 is 14 amino acids long. CDR3 sequence: CASSQVAGGDEQYF. The CDR3 nucleotides read TGCGCCAGCAGCCAAGTCGCGGGAGGGGACGAGCAGTACTTC.

This clonotype showed up many times. This rearrangement joins TRBV20-1 to TRBJ2-5; D is possibly TRBD1 (6 bases). Germline-derived CDR1 and CDR2 are DFQATT and SNEGSKA (reference sequence). The CDR3 is 13 residues long. V was shortened by 6 bases and J by 0 bases, with 11 bases between the two germline ends. In DNA, the CDR3 is TGCAGTGCCGTGGACAGAAACCAAGAGACCCAGTACTTC. It translates to CSAVDRNQETQYF.

Ten or more counts support this clonotype. The chain joins TRBV12-5 to TRBJ2-1, with D possibly matching TRBD2 (6 bases). CDR3 size: 16 residues. The germline V gene has CDR1 LGHNT and CDR2 FRNRAP. V was pared by 1 base and J by 3 bases, with 13 bases between. The CDR3 spells CASGLGRGGNYNEQFF. CDR3 nucleotides: TGTGCTAGTGGTTTGGGGCGTGGGGGGAACTACAATGAGCAGTTCTTC.

This clonotype has at least ten counts. V gene TRBV5-6 combines with J gene TRBJ1-1; no reliable D call. Trimming shortened V by 0 bases and J by 0 bases, and 6 bases separated the two germline ends. CDR3 length: 14 amino acids. Germline lookup yields CDR1 SGHDT and CDR2 YYEEEE. The DNA for the CDR3 is TGTGCCAGCAGCTTGGTACACCTGAACACTGAAGCTTTCTTT. It codes for CASSLVHLNTEAFF.

This clonotype was seen at least ten times. The V call is TRBV7-9, the J call TRBJ1-1; D is possibly TRBD1 (5 bases). Germline CDR1 SEHNR, CDR2 FQNEAQ (reference sequence). V was shortened by 1 base and J by 11 bases, with 23 bases between the two germline ends. The CDR3 has 16 residues. In DNA form, the CDR3 reads TGTGCCAGCAGCTTAGATATCTATAGTGGGGACTGGGTGGCTTTCTTT. Residues: CASSLDIYSGDWVAFF.

CDR3 region: CASTEYQETQYF. The CDR3 coding sequence is TGTGCCAGCACGGAGTACCAAGAGACCCAGTACTTC. This chain uses TRBV6-1 with TRBJ2-5; D not certain. The CDR3 runs 12 residues. The germline V and J ends were trimmed by 7 bases and 0 bases, with 6 bases remaining between them. Germline CDR1 is MNHNS and CDR2 is SASEGT.

This clonotype was recorded at least ten times. CDR3 protein: CASSQSDYNEQFF. CDR3 sequence (DNA): TGTGCCAGCAGCCAATCCGATTACAATGAGCAGTTCTTC. The J gene is TRBJ2-1, the V gene TRBV4-2, with D unresolved. Trimming stripped 2 bases from V and 4 bases from J, with 6 bases between. This CDR3 contains 13 residues. Germline V gene lookup returns CDR1 LGHNA and CDR2 YNFKEQ.

This clonotype was recorded many times. This sequence joins TRBV12-3 or TRBV12-4 and TRBJ2-1; D remains ambiguous. The CDR3 runs 13 residues. V lost 5 bases and J 0 bases, leaving 5 bases between the germline ends. The CDR3 here is CASSALSYNEQFF. The CDR3 region has the DNA TGTGCCAGCAGTGCCCTCTCCTACAATGAGCAGTTCTTC.

This clonotype came up many times. The chain links TRBV20-1 to TRBJ1-5; 10 nucleotides align to TRBD1. The trim removed 0 bases at V and 4 bases at J, leaving 3 bases unmatched. This CDR3 is built from 15 residues. Germline values: CDR1 DFQATT, CDR2 SNEGSKA (reference sequence). This chain's CDR3 is CSAREGTGVNQPQHF. As DNA, the CDR3 is TGCAGTGCTAGAGAGGGGACAGGGGTGAATCAGCCCCAGCATTTT.

As DNA, the CDR3 is TGTGCCACCAGCAGAGAAGGAAGCGTCGGCCTCCACTTT. It codes for CATSREGSVGLHF. The V call is TRBV15, the J call TRBJ1-6; no firm D call. The CDR3 contains 13 residues. With 0 bases removed from V and 15 bases from J, the gap between germline ends came to 12 bases. Germline CDR1 and CDR2: LNHNV and YYDKDF (reference sequence).

The sample holds many counts of this clonotype. The V gene is TRBV7-9, the J gene TRBJ1-6; no clear D gene. Germline values: CDR1 SEHNR, CDR2 FQNEAQ (reference sequence). The CDR3 is 12 residues long. Trimming cost V 2 bases and J 9 bases, with 5 bases left between them. DNA of the CDR3: TGTGCCAGCAGCTTATTGGCTTCACCCCTCCACTTT. Translation: CASSLLASPLHF.

This clonotype was seen ten or more times. The genes are TRBV29-1 and TRBJ2-2; TRBD1 matches at 9 bases. The ends lost 6 bases at V and 5 bases at J; junction bases unmatched: 10. Germline assignment: CDR1 SQVTM and CDR2 ANQGSEA. This CDR3 contains 15 residues. The CDR3 region is CSVATGGEWTGELFF. The CDR3 DNA is TGCAGCGTCGCCACAGGGGGCGAGTGGACCGGGGAGCTGTTTTTT.

This clonotype came up many times. The chain is built from TRBV6-1 and TRBJ1-1; D remains unclear. CDR3 size: 13 residues. The ends were cut back, 4 bases at V and 0 bases at J, with 6 bases in the middle. Germline V gene sequence: CDR1 MNHNS, CDR2 SASEGT. The CDR3, as DNA: TGTGCCAGCAGTGTCCAGGTGAACACTGAAGCTTTCTTT. This sequence encodes CASSVQVNTEAFF.

This clonotype was picked up many times. The rearrangement joins TRBV5-1 to TRBJ2-7; 9 nucleotides match TRBD1. J lost 0 bases, V lost 0 bases, and 1 base had no gene match. CDR1 SGHRS and CDR2 YFSETQ come from the germline V gene. The CDR3 has 15 amino acids. CDR3 DNA: TGCGCCAGCAGCTTGGACAGGGGGCTCTCCTACGAGCAGTACTTC. Its protein product is CASSLDRGLSYEQYF.

This chain links TRBV4-2 with TRBJ2-7; D tentatively reads TRBD1 or TRBD2 (5 bases each). Trimming left V 0 bases short and J 2 bases short, with 11 bases between. Per germline, CDR1 LGHNA and CDR2 YNFKEQ. This CDR3 contains 15 residues. CDR3 sequence (DNA): TGTGCCAGCAGCCAAGACACGGGACCAACCTACGAGCAGTACTTC. This translates into CASSQDTGPTYEQYF.

This clonotype was found a few times. CDR3 nucleotides: TGTGCCAGCAGCTTATATTCGGCCAGAACTAACTATGGCTACACCTTC. This sequence encodes CASSLYSARTNYGYTF. The rearrangement joins TRBV7-9 to TRBJ1-2; D gene unclear. Trimming shortened V by 2 bases and J by 0 bases, and 13 bases separated the two germline ends. Germline-derived CDR1 and CDR2 are SEHNR and FQNEAQ (reference sequence). The CDR3 has 16 residues. Supplemented by reference TRBV7-9 and TRBJ1-2, the full variable domain reads DTGVSQNPRHKITKRGQNVTFRCDPISEHNRLYWYRQTLGQGPEFLTYFQNEAQLEKSRLLSDRFSAERPKGSFSTLEIQRTEQGDSAMYLCASSLYSARTNYGYTFGSGTRLTVV.

This clonotype showed up many times. This chain uses TRBV20-1 with TRBJ2-3; D uncertain. From germline, CDR1 is DFQATT and CDR2 SNEGSKA (reference sequence). The CDR3 covers 13 residues. V lost 0 bases to trimming and J lost 1 base, with 5 bases between them. CDR3 nucleotide sequence: TGCAGTGCTAGAGAGGATCGCACAGATACGCAGTATTTT. It encodes CSAREDRTDTQYF.

Concerning this clonotype: The junction shows a germline mismatch at one end, possibly a read error. The J gene is TRBJ1-5, the V gene TRBV5-1; 10 nucleotides match TRBD1. Germline V lookup: CDR1 SGHRS, CDR2 YFSETQ. The CDR3 has 15 amino acids. This CDR3 is CASKPGQGCNQPQHF. The CDR3 DNA reads as TGTGCCAGCAAACCGGGACAGGGGTGCAATCAGCCCCAGCATTTT.

J is TRBJ2-5 and V is TRBV7-6; a weak D match, TRBD2 (6 bases). The V end was cut by 5 bases, the J end by 4 bases, with 17 bases between. Per the germline V gene, CDR1 is SGHVS and CDR2 is FNYEAQ. This CDR3 contains 15 residues. The CDR3 spells CASSPTRARRETQYF. The CDR3 nucleotides are TGTGCCAGCAGCCCGACTAGGGCCCGACGAGAGACCCAGTACTTC.

This clonotype was picked up a small number of times. CDR3 nucleotide sequence: TGTGCCAGCAGCTTGGTTTCCTGGGGAGATGAAAAACTGTTTTTT. The encoded protein is CASSLVSWGDEKLFF. The rearrangement links TRBV5-5 to TRBJ1-4; D is uncertain. This CDR3 comprises 15 residues. The germline V gene has CDR1 SGHKS and CDR2 YYEKEE (reference sequence). Trimming left V 0 bases short and J 6 bases short, with 12 bases between.

This clonotype is categorized as medium-sized. V usage is TRBV4-2 and J usage is TRBJ1-1; 10 bases line up with TRBD1. The CDR3 totals 18 residues. V lost 5 bases, J lost 4 bases, and 16 bases stayed unmatched. Germline loops: CDR1 LGHNA, CDR2 YNFKEQ. CDR3 loop: CASSWPGQGSTGSTEAFF. The CDR3 nucleotides read TGTGCCAGCAGCTGGCCGGGACAGGGGAGCACCGGGAGCACTGAAGCTTTCTTT.

This clonotype was seen ten or more times. The V gene is TRBV27, the J gene TRBJ2-2, with TRBD2 identical over 11 bases. Trimming took 9 bases from V and 0 from J; bases not matched to a gene: 6. Germline loops: CDR1 MNHEY, CDR2 SMNVEV (reference sequence). The CDR3 runs 16 residues. CDR3 sequence (DNA): TGTGCCAGTACAACTAGCGGGAGAGCGAACACCGGGGAGCTGTTTTTT. This translates into CASTTSGRANTGELFF.

This clonotype was recorded many times. V and J are TRBV20-1 and TRBJ2-3; TRBD1 agrees at 8 bases. CDR1 and CDR2 (germline): DFQATT, SNEGSKA (reference sequence). This CDR3 contains 15 residues. V was pared by 3 bases and J by 5 bases, with 10 bases of the junction left unmatched. The CDR3 reads CSASPTQGAGDTQYF. The CDR3 nucleotides read TGCAGTGCTAGTCCAACCCAGGGGGCCGGAGATACGCAGTATTTT.

This clonotype was picked up many times. The genes are TRBV6-6 and TRBJ2-3; TRBD1 or TRBD2 may be the D gene (6 bases each). This CDR3 has 15 residues. Trimming removed 6 bases at V and 5 bases at J, with 18 bases between. Germline loops: CDR1 MNHNY, CDR2 SVGAGI (reference sequence). CDR3 DNA: TGTGCCAGCAGGCCCGACGGGGGCCGGAGAGATACGCAGTATTTT. Amino acid sequence: CASRPDGGRRDTQYF.

This chain connects TRBV7-2 to TRBJ1-1; D unclear. V was trimmed by 2 bases and J by 10 bases, leaving 11 bases between them. Germline loops: CDR1 SGHTA, CDR2 FQGNSA. CDR3 length: 12 amino acids. The CDR3 loop reads CASSLNRLGAFF. DNA for the CDR3: TGTGCCAGCAGCTTAAATCGTCTCGGAGCTTTCTTT.

There are many counts of this clonotype. The gene calls are TRBV18 and TRBJ1-1; possible D gene TRBD1, 5 bases. CDR1 and CDR2 (germline): KGHSH, LQKENI. Trimming took 5 bases from V and 4 from J, leaving 11 bases between them. CDR3 size: 13 residues. The DNA of the CDR3 is TGTGCCAGCTCAGCAGGGTCACCCACTGAAGCTTTCTTT. Amino acids: CASSAGSPTEAFF.

This clonotype was recorded a few times. The chain links TRBV14 to TRBJ2-3; 8 bases are a match to TRBD2. V lost 4 bases and J lost 4; bases outside the gene matches: 7. CDR1 and CDR2 (germline): SGHDN, FVKESK. The CDR3 is 15 residues long. CDR3 in amino acids: CASSPGLACPDTQYF. The CDR3 nucleotides read TGTGCCAGCAGCCCCGGACTAGCTTGTCCAGATACGCAGTATTTT. The entire variable domain, with the rest obtained from reference TRBV14 and TRBJ2-3, is as follows: EAGVTQFPSHSVIEKGQTVTLRCDPISGHDNLYWYRRVMGKEIKFLLHFVKESKQDESGMPNNRFLAERTGGTYSTLKVQPAELEDSGVYFCASSPGLACPDTQYFGPGTRLTVL.

In this sample, this clonotype is medium-sized. The chain joins TRBV12-3 or TRBV12-4 to TRBJ2-7, with D perhaps TRBD1 or TRBD2 (6 bases each). The CDR3 totals 13 residues. V was clipped by 6 bases and J by 6 bases, with 15 bases between them. CDR3: CASSATGASEQYV. In nucleotides, the CDR3 is TGTGCCAGCAGCGCGACGGGGGCCTCCGAGCAGTACGTC.

This clonotype is medium-sized in the sample. CDR3 sequence (DNA): TGCAGCGTTGCCGACAATGAGCAGTTCTTC. Translated, it gives CSVADNEQFF. The chain recombines TRBV29-1 with TRBJ2-1; no clear D gene. Germline-derived CDR1 and CDR2 are SQVTM and ANQGSEA. This CDR3 is built from 10 residues. With 4 bases removed from V and 5 bases from J, the gap between germline ends came to 3 bases.

To note about this clonotype: A much larger clone is a single base away; this may be a read error. J is TRBJ2-4 and V is TRBV7-9; D unclear. This CDR3 has 11 amino acids. CDR1 is SEHNR, CDR2 FQNEAQ, per germline (reference sequence). The CDR3 DNA is TGTGGCAGCAGCTCGGGAAACATTCAGTACTTC. Residues: CGSSSGNIQYF.